The T cell receptor beta chain under discussion was sequenced for a study of cytomegalovirus exposure and HLA in healthy donors. Study-level information: A preliminary data release comprised 80 million to 95 million unique TCRs obtained from HLA-typed donors. Findings and limits, study-wide: Apparent HLA restriction characterized most CMV-associated TCR beta chains in a later analysis. For cytomegalovirus status, the classifier reportedly gave diagnoses with high specificity and sensitivity. Accurate predictions that matched the HLA-A and HLA-B alleles of most subjects were reportedly made from TCR beta sequences.

Per germline, CDR1 LNHNV and CDR2 YYDKDF (reference sequence). The V gene lost 5 bases and the J gene lost 8 bases, with 10 bases spanning the gap. CDR3 size: 11 residues. PCR used 60 Vbeta primers and 13 Jbeta primers. The protocol was immunoSEQ multiplex PCR, while the TCRdb copy is restricted to in-frame clones and leaves out a portion. This sample has about 200,000 clones, with 60% to 85% found just once. Points on this clone: Its antigen is unknown.

The receptor's source is a man in his forties in good health and CMV-seronegative. The chain recombines TRBV15 with TRBJ2-7; D is perhaps TRBD1 (6 bases). Sequencing was carried out using PBMCs. In DNA, the CDR3 is TGTGCCACCAGCGAGGACAGTAAGCAGTACTTC. This translates into CATSEDSKQYF.